The 16 T cell receptor beta chains below all came from one sample that was sequenced in a study of blood T cell repertoires in COVID-19. TCRdb's table, derived via immunoSEQ multiplex PCR, lists solely in-frame clones and lacks some. The data contain approximately 52,000 clones, around 93% of them seen just once; the ten biggest clones take up about 3%. The sequenced sample was peripheral blood. The source is a man in his forties or fifties with acute or convalescent COVID-19.

The sample holds a few counts of this clone. V and J are TRBV5-1 and TRBJ1-5; 9 bases are a match to TRBD1. The J segment lost 5 bases and the V segment lost 6 bases, leaving 9 bases of the junction unmatched. Per the germline V gene, CDR1 is SGHRS and CDR2 is YFSETQ. The CDR3 sequence is 15 residues long. The DNA of the CDR3 is TGCGCCAGCATCGAATGGGACAGGGACCATCAGCCCCAGCATTTT. Translation: CASIEWDRDHQPQHF.

The gene calls are TRBV5-1 and TRBJ1-1; tentatively, D is TRBD1 (5 bases). Germline V gene sequence: CDR1 SGHRS, CDR2 YFSETQ. Trimming removed 5 bases from V and 2 bases from J, with 16 bases in between. The CDR3 totals 15 residues. CDR3 sequence (DNA): TGCGCCAGCAGAAAGACAGCCTTGCTTAACACTGAAGCTTTCTTT. This sequence encodes CASRKTALLNTEAFF.

This chain joins TRBV9 and TRBJ2-1; 13 nucleotides line up with TRBD2. Germline V gene sequence: CDR1 SGDLS, CDR2 YYNGEE. V lost 3 bases, J lost 8 bases, and 5 bases stayed unmatched. The CDR3 runs 15 residues. CDR3 bases: TGTGCCAGCAGCGCCGGGACTAGCGGGGTAGATGAGCAGTTCTTC. Its translation: CASSAGTSGVDEQFF.

The chain combines TRBV2 with TRBJ2-2; D remains unclear. Trimming left V 6 bases short and J 3 bases short, with 11 bases between. CDR1 is SNHLY, CDR2 FYNNEI, per germline. CDR3 size: 14 residues. The CDR3 reads CASRPDTHTGELFF. CDR3 coding DNA: TGTGCCAGCAGACCCGACACCCACACCGGGGAGCTGTTTTTT.

The genes are TRBV5-5 and TRBJ1-6; TRBD1 matches 7 bases. Germline V CDR1 and CDR2: SGHKS, YYEKEE (reference sequence). There are 15 residues in the CDR3. Germline trimming cut 1 base from V and 7 bases from J; bases unmatched to any gene: 5. The CDR3, as DNA: TGTGCCAGCAGCTTGATCATGACAGGGAATTCACCCCTCCACTTT. Its translation: CASSLIMTGNSPLHF.

This chain uses TRBV19 with TRBJ2-5; D possibly corresponds to TRBD1 (5 bases). Per the germline V gene, CDR1 is LNHDA and CDR2 is SQIVND (reference sequence). Trimming stripped 8 bases from V and 2 bases from J, with 18 bases between. The CDR3 runs 15 residues. The CDR3 region has the DNA TGTGCCAGTGGTCAGGGCCAGACATCTCAAGAGACCCAGTACTTC. Translating it yields CASGQGQTSQETQYF.

The V and J genes are TRBV25-1 and TRBJ1-5; D is possibly TRBD1 (6 bases). With 1 base removed from V and 1 base from J, the gap between germline ends came to 11 bases. Germline loops: CDR1 MGHDK, CDR2 SYGVNS. CDR3 size: 16 residues. This chain's CDR3 is CASSESGVGSNQPQHF. CDR3 bases: TGTGCCAGCAGTGAATCAGGGGTCGGGAGCAATCAGCCCCAGCATTTT.

This chain links TRBV19 with TRBJ1-2, with D possibly being TRBD1 (6 bases). CDR1 and CDR2 from the germline V gene are LNHDA and SQIVND (reference sequence). There are 14 residues in the CDR3. The germline V and J ends were trimmed by 2 bases and 7 bases, with 14 bases remaining between them. The CDR3 loop is CASSIRRGASGYTF. In DNA, the CDR3 is TGTGCCAGTAGTATACGACGGGGGGCTAGTGGCTACACCTTC.

The chain links TRBV19 to TRBJ2-1, with D tentatively TRBD1 (6 bases). Germline CDR1 is LNHDA and CDR2 is SQIVND (reference sequence). V was cut by 3 bases and J by 5 bases, with 17 bases left in between. There are 16 residues in the CDR3. The CDR3 here is CASSMYAGVGDNEQFF. The CDR3 DNA reads TGTGCCAGTAGTATGTATGCAGGGGTTGGCGACAATGAGCAGTTCTTC. The whole variable domain, remainder taken from reference TRBV19 and TRBJ2-1, is DGGITQSPKYLFRKEGQNVTLSCEQNLNHDAMYWYRQDPGQGLRLIYYSQIVNDFQKGDIAEGYSVSREKKESFPLTVTSAQKNPTAFYLCASSMYAGVGDNEQFFGPGTRLTVL.

V gene TRBV5-1 combines with J gene TRBJ2-7; TRBD1 matches at 7 bases. CDR1 and CDR2 (germline): SGHRS, YFSETQ. Trimming took 4 bases from V and 5 from J; bases not matched to a gene: 9. The CDR3 loop spans 14 amino acids. The CDR3 DNA is TGCGCCAGCAGCCCGCAGGGGGATTGGAACGAGCAGTACTTC. Its protein product is CASSPQGDWNEQYF.

This rearrangement joins TRBV5-1 to TRBJ2-7, with a tentative D call TRBD2 (6 bases). Trimming stripped 0 bases from V and 6 bases from J, with 19 bases between. The CDR3 runs to 16 residues. Germline V CDR1 and CDR2: SGHRS, YFSETQ. CDR3 coding DNA: TGCGCCAGCAGCTTGGGTCCCGGCGGGGCCGGGGGCGAGCAGTACTTC. Amino acid sequence: CASSLGPGGAGGEQYF.

This CDR3 reads CASSPLDWGVSTDTQYF. The CDR3 DNA follows: TGTGCCAGCTCACCATTGGATTGGGGGGTGAGCACAGATACGCAGTATTTT. The chain links TRBV18 to TRBJ2-3; possibly TRBD2 for D (6 bases). The CDR3 is 17 residues long. CDR1 and CDR2 from the germline V gene are KGHSH and LQKENI. The germline V and J ends were trimmed by 2 bases and 0 bases, with 15 bases remaining between them.

The chain joins TRBV9 to TRBJ1-2; TRBD1 aligns across 8 bases. V lost 7 bases, J lost 2 bases, and 4 bases stayed unmatched. CDR1 and CDR2 (germline): SGDLS, YYNGEE. There are 13 residues in the CDR3. The CDR3 spells CASSTGVNYGYTF. CDR3 coding DNA: TGTGCCAGCTCGACAGGGGTCAACTATGGCTACACCTTC. Filled out from reference TRBV9 and TRBJ1-2, the complete variable domain reads DSGVTQTPKHLITATGQRVTLRCSPRSGDLSVYWYQQSLDQGLQFLIQYYNGEERAKGNILERFSAQQFPDLHSELNLSSLELGDSALYFCASSTGVNYGYTFGSGTRLTVV.

The rearrangement joins TRBV6-5 to TRBJ1-3, with TRBD1 matching 7 bases. The CDR3 has 15 amino acids. Germline V gene sequence: CDR1 MNHEY, CDR2 SVGAGI. V lost 5 bases to trimming and J lost 0 bases; unmatched junction nucleotides: 4. The CDR3 nucleotides are TGTGCCAGCAGTCGGGACAGAGACTCTGGAAACACCATATATTTT. This translates into CASSRDRDSGNTIYF.

Details on this clone: Other DNA sequences in the same sample also yield this CDR3. The chain combines TRBV20-1 with TRBJ1-1; TRBD1 matches 7 bases. J was trimmed by 8 bases and V by 0 bases; bases with no gene match: 0. The CDR3 totals 11 residues. Looked up from germline, CDR1 is DFQATT and CDR2 is SNEGSKA (reference sequence). In nucleotides, the CDR3 is TGCAGTGCTAGAGAGGACAGGGAAGCTTTCTTT. It translates to CSAREDREAFF.

The chain combines TRBV11-2 with TRBJ1-3; 7 bases map to TRBD1. The CDR3 runs to 16 residues. The germline V gene encodes CDR1 SGHAT and CDR2 FQNNGV. Germline trimming cut 1 base from V and 2 bases from J; bases unmatched to any gene: 5. This CDR3 reads CASSLGDSLPGNTIYF. The DNA for the CDR3 is TGTGCCAGCAGCTTAGGGGACAGTCTTCCTGGAAACACCATATATTTT. Full variable domain (remainder filled in from reference TRBV11-2 and TRBJ1-3): EAGVAQSPRYKIIEKRQSVAFWCNPISGHATLYWYQQILGQGPKLLIQFQNNGVVDDSQLPKDRFSAERLKGVDSTLKIQPAKLEDSAVYLCASSLGDSLPGNTIYFGEGSWLTVV.